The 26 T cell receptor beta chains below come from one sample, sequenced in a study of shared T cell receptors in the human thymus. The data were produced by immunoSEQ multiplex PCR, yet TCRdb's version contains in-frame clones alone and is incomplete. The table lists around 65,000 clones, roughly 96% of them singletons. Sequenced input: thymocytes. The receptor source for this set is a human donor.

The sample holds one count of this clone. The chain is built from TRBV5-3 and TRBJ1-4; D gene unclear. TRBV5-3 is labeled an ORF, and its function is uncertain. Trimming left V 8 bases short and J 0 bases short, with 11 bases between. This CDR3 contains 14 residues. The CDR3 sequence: CARTEGSTNEKLFF. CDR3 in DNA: TGTGCCAGGACTGAGGGCTCAACTAATGAAAAACTGTTTTTT.

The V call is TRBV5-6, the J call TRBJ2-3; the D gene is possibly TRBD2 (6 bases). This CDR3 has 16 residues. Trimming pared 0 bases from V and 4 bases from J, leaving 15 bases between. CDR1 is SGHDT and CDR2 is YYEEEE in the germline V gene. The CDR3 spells CASSLAASVRSDTQYF. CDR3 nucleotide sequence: TGTGCCAGCAGCTTGGCGGCTAGCGTCAGGTCAGATACGCAGTATTTT. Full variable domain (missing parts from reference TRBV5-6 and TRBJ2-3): DAGVTQSPTHLIKTRGQQVTLRCSPKSGHDTVSWYQQALGQGPQFIFQYYEEEERQRGNFPDRFSGHQFPNYSSELNVNALLLGDSALYLCASSLAASVRSDTQYFGPGTRLTVL.

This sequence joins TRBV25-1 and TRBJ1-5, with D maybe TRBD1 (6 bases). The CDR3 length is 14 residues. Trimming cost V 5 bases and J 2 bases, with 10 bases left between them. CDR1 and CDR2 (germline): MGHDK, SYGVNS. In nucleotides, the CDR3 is TGTGCCAGCAGTTCAGGGGCCGGCAATCAGCCCCAGCATTTT. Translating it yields CASSSGAGNQPQHF.

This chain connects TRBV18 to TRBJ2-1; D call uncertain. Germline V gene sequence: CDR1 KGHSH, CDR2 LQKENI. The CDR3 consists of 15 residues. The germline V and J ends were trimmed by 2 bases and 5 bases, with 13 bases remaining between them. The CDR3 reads CASSPGATPHNEQFF. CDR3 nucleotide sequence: TGTGCCAGCTCACCAGGAGCGACCCCCCACAATGAGCAGTTCTTC.

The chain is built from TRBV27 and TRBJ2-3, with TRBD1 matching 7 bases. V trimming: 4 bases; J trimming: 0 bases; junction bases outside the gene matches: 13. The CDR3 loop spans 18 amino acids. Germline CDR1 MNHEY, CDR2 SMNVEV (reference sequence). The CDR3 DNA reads TGTGCCAGCAGTTGCCCACCGGCCACAGGGGTTAGCACAGATACGCAGTATTTT. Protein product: CASSCPPATGVSTDTQYF.

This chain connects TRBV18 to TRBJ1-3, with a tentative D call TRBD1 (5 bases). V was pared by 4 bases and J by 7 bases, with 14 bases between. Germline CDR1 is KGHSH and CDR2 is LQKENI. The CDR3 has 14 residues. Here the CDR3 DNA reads TGTGCCAGCTCACAGGGACGTAGACTTAACACCATATATTTT. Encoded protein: CASSQGRRLNTIYF.

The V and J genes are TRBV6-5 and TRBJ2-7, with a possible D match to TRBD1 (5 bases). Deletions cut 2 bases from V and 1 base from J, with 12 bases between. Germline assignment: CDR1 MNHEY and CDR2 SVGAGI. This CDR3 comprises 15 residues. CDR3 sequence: CASSYGAAGSYEQYF. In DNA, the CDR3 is TGTGCCAGCAGTTACGGGGCAGCAGGGTCCTACGAGCAGTACTTC.

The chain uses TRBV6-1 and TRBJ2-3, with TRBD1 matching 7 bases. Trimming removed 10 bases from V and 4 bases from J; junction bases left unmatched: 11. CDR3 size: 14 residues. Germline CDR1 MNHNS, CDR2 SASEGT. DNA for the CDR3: TGTGCCACCAGGACATGGACAGGCCCAGATACGCAGTATTTT. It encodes CATRTWTGPDTQYF.

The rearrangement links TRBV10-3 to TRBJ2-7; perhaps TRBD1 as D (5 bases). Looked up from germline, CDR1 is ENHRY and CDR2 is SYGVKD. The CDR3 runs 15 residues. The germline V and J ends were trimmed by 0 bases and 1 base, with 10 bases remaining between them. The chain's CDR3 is CAISESHTGSYEQYF. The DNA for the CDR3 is TGTGCCATCAGTGAGTCGCATACAGGTTCCTACGAGCAGTACTTC.

CDR3 amino acids: CASSLGQGVYSPLHF. CDR3 in DNA: TGTGCCAGCAGTTTAGGACAGGGTGTTTATTCACCCCTCCACTTT. This chain connects TRBV27 to TRBJ1-6; 8 bases match TRBD1. Losses at the gene ends were 2 bases for V and 8 bases for J; bases not matched to a gene: 5. Germline lookup yields CDR1 MNHEY and CDR2 SMNVEV (reference sequence). This CDR3 is 15 amino acids long.

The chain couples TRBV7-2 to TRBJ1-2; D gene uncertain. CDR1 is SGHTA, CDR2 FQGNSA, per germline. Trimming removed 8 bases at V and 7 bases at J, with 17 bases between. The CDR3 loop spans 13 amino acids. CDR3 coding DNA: TGTGCCAGCGGCCCCGCAGCGAAGAGTGGCTACACCTTC. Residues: CASGPAAKSGYTF.

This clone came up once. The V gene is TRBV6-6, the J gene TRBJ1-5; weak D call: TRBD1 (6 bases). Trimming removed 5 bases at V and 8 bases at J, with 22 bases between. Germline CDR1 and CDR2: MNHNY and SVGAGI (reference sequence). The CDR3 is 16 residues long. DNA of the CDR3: TGTGCCAGCAGTCGGCGACAGGTCTTTAGCTGGGAGCCCCAGCATTTT. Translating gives CASSRRQVFSWEPQHF.

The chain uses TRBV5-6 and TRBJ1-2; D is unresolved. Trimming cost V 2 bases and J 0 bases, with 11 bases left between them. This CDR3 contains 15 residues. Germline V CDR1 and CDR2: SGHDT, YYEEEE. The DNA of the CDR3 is TGTGCCAGCAGCTTAGAGGCGGATACTAACTATGGCTACACCTTC. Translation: CASSLEADTNYGYTF.

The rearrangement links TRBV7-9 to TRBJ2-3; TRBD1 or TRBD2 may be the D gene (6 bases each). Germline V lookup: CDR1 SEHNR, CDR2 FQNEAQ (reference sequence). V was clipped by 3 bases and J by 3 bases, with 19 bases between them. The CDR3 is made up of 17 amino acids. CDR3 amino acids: CASSFWSRGPGTDTQYF. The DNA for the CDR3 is TGTGCCAGCAGCTTTTGGAGCCGGGGGCCAGGGACAGATACGCAGTATTTT.

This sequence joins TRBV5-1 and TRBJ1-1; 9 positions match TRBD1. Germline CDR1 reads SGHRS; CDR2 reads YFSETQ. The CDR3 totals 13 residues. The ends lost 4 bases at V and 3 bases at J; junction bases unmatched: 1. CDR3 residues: CASSGTGYTEAFF. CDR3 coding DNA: TGCGCCAGCAGCGGGACAGGGTACACTGAAGCTTTCTTT.

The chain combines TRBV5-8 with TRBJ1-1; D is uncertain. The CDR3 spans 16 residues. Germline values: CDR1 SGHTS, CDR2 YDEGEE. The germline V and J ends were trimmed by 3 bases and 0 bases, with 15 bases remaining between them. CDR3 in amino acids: CASSYRPHHMNTEAFF. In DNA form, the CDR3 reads TGTGCCAGCAGCTATAGACCACACCACATGAACACTGAAGCTTTCTTT.

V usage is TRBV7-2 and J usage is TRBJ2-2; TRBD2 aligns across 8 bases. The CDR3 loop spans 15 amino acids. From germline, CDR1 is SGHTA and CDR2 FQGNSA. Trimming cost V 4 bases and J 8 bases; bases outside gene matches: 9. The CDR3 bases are TGTGCCAGCAGCTGGCGGGTAGCGGGGCCTGGGGAGCTGTTTTTT. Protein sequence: CASSWRVAGPGELFF. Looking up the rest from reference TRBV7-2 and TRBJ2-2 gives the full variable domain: GAGVSQSPSNKVTEKGKDVELRCDPISGHTALYWYRQSLGQGLEFLIYFQGNSAPDKSGLPSDRFSAERTGGSVSTLTIQRTQQEDSAVYLCASSWRVAGPGELFFGEGSRLTVL.

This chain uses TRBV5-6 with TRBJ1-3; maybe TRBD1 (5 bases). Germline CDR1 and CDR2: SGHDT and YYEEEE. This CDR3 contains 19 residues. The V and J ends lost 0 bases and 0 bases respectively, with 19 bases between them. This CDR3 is CASSLVNLDSIYSGNTIYF. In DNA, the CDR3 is TGTGCCAGCAGCTTGGTTAATCTCGACAGCATCTACTCTGGAAACACCATATATTTT.

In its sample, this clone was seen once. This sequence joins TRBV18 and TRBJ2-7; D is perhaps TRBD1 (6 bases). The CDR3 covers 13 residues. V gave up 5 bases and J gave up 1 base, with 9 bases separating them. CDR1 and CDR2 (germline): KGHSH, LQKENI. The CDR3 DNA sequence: TGTGCCAGCTCAACACAGGGTTCCTACGAGCAGTACTTC. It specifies CASSTQGSYEQYF.

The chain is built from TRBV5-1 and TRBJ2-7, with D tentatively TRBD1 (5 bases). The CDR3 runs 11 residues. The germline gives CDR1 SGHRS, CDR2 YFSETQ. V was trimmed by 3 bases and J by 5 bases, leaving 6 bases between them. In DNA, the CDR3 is TGCGCCAGCAGCTGGGGCGACGAGCAGTACTTC. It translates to CASSWGDEQYF.

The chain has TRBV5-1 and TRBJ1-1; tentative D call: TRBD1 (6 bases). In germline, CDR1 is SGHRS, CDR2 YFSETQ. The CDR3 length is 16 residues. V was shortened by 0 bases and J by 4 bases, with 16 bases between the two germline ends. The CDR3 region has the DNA TGCGCCAGCAGCTTGGCATTTTACAGGGAGGGCACTGAAGCTTTCTTT. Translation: CASSLAFYREGTEAFF.

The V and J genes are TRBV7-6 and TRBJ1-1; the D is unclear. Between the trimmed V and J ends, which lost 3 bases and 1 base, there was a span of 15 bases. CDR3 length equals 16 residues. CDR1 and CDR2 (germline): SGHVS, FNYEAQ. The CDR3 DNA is TGTGCCAGCAGCTTCTTTAGGGCCCAGAAGAACACTGAAGCTTTCTTT. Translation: CASSFFRAQKNTEAFF.

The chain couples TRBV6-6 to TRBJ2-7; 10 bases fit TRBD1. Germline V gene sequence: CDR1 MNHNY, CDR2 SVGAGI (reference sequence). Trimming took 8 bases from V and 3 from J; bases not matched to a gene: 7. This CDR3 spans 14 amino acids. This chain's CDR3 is CASGGQGIIYEQYF. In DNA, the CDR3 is TGTGCCAGCGGGGGACAGGGGATAATCTACGAGCAGTACTTC.

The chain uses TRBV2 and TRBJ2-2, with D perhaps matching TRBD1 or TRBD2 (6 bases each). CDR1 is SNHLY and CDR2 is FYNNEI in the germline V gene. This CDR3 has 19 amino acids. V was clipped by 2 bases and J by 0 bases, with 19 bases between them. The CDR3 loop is CASSEFSVVGGPNTGELFF. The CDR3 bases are TGTGCCAGCAGTGAATTTAGCGTGGTGGGGGGCCCGAACACCGGGGAGCTGTTTTTT. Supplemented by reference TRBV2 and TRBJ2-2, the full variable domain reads EPEVTQTPSHQVTQMGQEVILRCVPISNHLYFYWYRQILGQKVEFLVSFYNNEISEKSEIFDDQFSVERPDGSNFTLKIRSTKLEDSAMYFCASSEFSVVGGPNTGELFFGEGSRLTVL.

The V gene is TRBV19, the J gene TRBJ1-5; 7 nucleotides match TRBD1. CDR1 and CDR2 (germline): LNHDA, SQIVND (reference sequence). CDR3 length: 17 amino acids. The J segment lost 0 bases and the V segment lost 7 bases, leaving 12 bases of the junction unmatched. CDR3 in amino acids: CASTTRGQSYSNQPQHF. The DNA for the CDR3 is TGTGCCAGTACAACTAGGGGACAGAGCTATAGCAATCAGCCCCAGCATTTT.

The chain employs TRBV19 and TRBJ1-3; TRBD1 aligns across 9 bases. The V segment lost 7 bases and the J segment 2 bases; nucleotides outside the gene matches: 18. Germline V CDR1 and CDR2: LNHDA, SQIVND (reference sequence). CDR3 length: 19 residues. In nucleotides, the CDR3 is TGTGCCAGTACCCGACCCACTGAACAGGGGGCATGGGCTGGAAACACCATATATTTT. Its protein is CASTRPTEQGAWAGNTIYF.